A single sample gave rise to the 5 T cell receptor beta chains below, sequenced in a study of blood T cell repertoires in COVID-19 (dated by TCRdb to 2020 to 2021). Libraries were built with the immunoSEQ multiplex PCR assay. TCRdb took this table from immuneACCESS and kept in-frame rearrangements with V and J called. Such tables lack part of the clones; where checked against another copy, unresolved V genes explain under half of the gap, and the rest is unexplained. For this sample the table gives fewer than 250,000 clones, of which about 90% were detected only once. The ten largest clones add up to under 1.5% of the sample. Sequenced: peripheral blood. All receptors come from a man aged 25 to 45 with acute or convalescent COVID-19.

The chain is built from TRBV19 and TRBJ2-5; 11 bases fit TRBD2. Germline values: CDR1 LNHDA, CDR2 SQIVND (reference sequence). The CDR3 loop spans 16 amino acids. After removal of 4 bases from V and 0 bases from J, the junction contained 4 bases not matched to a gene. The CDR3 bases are TGTGCCAGTAGTACGATACTAGCGGGGGACCAAGAGACCCAGTACTTC. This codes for CASSTILAGDQETQYF.

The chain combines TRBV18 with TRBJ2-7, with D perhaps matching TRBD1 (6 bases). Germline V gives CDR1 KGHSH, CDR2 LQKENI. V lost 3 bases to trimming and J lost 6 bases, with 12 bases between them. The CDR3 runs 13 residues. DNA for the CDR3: TGTGCCAGCTCACCGACAGGTTTTGGCGAGCAGTACTTC. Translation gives CASSPTGFGEQYF.

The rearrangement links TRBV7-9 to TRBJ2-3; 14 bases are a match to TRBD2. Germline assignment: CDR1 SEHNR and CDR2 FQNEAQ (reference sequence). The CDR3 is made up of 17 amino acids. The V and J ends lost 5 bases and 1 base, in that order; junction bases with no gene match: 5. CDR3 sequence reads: CASSPGLAGGRTDTQYF. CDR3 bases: TGTGCCAGCAGCCCTGGACTAGCGGGAGGACGCACAGATACGCAGTATTTT.

The CDR3 sequence is CASGSPRVQTYEQYF. The DNA for the CDR3 is TGCGCCAGCGGCTCCCCCAGGGTGCAAACGTACGAGCAGTACTTC. This sequence joins TRBV4-1 and TRBJ2-7; D perhaps matches TRBD1 (5 bases). In germline, CDR1 is MGHRA, CDR2 YSYEKL. V lost 8 bases and J 4 bases, leaving 21 bases between the germline ends. This CDR3 is 15 amino acids long.

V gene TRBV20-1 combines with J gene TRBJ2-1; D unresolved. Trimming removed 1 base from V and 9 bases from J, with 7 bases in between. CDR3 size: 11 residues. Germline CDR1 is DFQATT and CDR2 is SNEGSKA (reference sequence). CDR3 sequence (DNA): TGCAGTGCTAGAGGCTGGGCTGAGCAGTTCTTC. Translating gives CSARGWAEQFF.